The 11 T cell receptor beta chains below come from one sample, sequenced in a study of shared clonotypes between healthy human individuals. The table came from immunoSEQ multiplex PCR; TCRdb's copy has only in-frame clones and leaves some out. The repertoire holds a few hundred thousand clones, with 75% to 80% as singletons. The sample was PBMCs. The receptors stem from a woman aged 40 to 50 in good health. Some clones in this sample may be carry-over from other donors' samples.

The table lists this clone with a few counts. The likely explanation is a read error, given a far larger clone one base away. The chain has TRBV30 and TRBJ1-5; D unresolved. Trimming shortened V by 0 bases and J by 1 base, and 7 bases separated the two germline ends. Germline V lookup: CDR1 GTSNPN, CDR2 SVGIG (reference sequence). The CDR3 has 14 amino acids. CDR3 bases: TGTGCCTGGAGTGTGGTACAAAGCAATCAGCCCCAGCATTTT. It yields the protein CAWSVVQSNQPQHF.

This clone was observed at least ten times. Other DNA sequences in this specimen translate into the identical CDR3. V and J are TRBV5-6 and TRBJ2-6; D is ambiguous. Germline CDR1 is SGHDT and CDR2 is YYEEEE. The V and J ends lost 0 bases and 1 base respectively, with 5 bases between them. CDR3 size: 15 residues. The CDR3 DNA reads TGTGCCAGCAGCTTGGGCAGATCTGGGGCCAACGTCCTGACTTTC. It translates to CASSLGRSGANVLTF.

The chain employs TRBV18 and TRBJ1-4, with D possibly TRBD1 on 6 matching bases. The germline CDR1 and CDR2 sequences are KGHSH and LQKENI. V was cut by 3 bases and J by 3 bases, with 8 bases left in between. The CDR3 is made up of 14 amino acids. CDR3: CASSPNRANEKLFF. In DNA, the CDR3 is TGTGCCAGCTCACCTAACAGGGCTAATGAAAAACTGTTTTTT.

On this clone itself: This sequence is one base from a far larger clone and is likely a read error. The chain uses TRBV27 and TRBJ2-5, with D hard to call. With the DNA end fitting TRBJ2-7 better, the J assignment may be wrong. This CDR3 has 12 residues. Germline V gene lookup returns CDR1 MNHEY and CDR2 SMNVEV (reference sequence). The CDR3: CASRSPSCEQYF. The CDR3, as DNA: TGTGCCAGCAGGTCCCCCTCGTGCGAGCAGTACTTC.

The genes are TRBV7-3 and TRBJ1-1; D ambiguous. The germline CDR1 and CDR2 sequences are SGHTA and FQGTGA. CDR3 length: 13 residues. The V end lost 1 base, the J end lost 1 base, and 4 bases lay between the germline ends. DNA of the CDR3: TGTGCCAGCAGCTTAATGGAGAACACTGAAGCTTTCTTT. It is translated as CASSLMENTEAFF.

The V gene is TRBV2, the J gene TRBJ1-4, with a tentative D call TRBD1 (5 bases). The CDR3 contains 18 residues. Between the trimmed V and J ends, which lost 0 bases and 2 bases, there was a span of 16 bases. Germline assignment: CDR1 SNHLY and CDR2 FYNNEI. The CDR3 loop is CASSEARASGHTNEKLFF. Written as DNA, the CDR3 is TGTGCCAGCAGTGAAGCTAGGGCTTCGGGGCACACTAATGAAAAACTGTTTTTT.

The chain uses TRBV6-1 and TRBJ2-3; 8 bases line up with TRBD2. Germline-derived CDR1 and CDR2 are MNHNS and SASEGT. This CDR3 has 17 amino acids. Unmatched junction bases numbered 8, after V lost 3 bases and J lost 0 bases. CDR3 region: CASSEQGASGSTDTQYF. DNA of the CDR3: TGTGCCAGCAGTGAGCAAGGTGCTAGCGGGAGCACAGATACGCAGTATTTT.

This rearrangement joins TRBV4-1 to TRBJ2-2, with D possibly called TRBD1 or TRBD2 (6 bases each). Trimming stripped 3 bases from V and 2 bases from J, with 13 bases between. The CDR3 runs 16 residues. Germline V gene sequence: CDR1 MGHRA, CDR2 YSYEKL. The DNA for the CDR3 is TGCGCCAGCAGCCACATCCCGGGGGCTAACACCGGGGAGCTGTTTTTT. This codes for CASSHIPGANTGELFF.

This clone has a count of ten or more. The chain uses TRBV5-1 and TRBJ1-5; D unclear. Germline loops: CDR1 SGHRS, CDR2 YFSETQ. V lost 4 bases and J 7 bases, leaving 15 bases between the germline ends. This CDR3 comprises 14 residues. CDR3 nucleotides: TGCGCCAGCAGCCCACCCCCGGGTGGGCAGCCCCAGCATTTT. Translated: CASSPPPGGQPQHF. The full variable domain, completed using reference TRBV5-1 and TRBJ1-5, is KAGVTQTPRYLIKTRGQQVTLSCSPISGHRSVSWYQQTPGQGLQFLFEYFSETQRNKGNFPGRFSGRQFSNSRSEMNVSTLELGDSALYLCASSPPPGGQPQHFGDGTRLSIL.

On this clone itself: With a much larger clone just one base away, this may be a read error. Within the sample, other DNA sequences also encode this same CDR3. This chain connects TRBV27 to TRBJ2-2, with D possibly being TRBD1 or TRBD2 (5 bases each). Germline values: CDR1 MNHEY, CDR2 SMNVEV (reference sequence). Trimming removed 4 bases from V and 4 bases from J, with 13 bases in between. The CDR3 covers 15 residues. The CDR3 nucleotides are TGTGCCAGCAGTTACGGGACGGCTAGCACCGGGGAGCTGTTTTTT. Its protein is CASSYGTASTGELFF.

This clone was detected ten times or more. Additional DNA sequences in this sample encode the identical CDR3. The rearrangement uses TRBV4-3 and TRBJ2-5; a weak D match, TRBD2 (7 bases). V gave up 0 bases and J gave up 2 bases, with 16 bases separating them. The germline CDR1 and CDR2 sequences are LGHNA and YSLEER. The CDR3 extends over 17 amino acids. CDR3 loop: CASSQDPSGQPQETQYF. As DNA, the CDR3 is TGCGCCAGCAGCCAAGATCCTAGCGGACAGCCTCAAGAGACCCAGTACTTC.